The entry below gives a single T cell receptor beta chain sequence along with its context. Profiled with immunoSEQ multiplex PCR; TCRdb holds only in-frame clones, not every one. This table has 100,000 to 120,000 clones, about nine tenths appearing once. The data stem from a study of blood T cell repertoires in COVID-19. Germline assignment: CDR1 MNHEY and CDR2 SVGAGI. This CDR3 contains 13 residues. With 10 bases clipped from V and 4 bases from J, the junction kept 8 bases outside the gene matches. The clonotype comes from a woman aged 50 to 65 with acute or convalescent COVID-19. Sequenced input: peripheral blood. The chain is built from TRBV6-5 and TRBJ2-3; 7 bases fit TRBD1. The CDR3 reads CATHEGASDTQYF. The CDR3 coding sequence is TGTGCCACCCACGAGGGGGCATCAGATACGCAGTATTTT.